This TCR beta chain was sequenced for a study of metastatic and nonmetastatic thyroid tumors. About the research overall: It was across blood and tumor or nodule tissue from malignant and benign thyroid patients that repertoires were compared. Study conclusions and caveats: Reported TCR beta diversity, measured in blood and tumor, was significantly higher for malignant thyroid tumors than for benign nodules.

Thyroid surgery took place with no prior treatment in any patient. How the authors handled the data: It was from CDR3 differences across clinicopathological groups that a distant-metastasis classifier for papillary thyroid cancer was built. TCRdb reassembled clones from the PCR reads with MiXCR. What appears here as the V and J calls and clone size reflects TCRdb's work, not the paper's. This sample has thousands of clones, with roughly 32% found just once. The V and J ends lost 0 bases and 2 bases respectively, with 10 bases between them. Germline CDR1 is SGHAT and CDR2 is FQNNGV. The CDR3 is 15 amino acids. Comment on this clone: As yet, its antigen is unknown.

The V and J genes are TRBV11-2 and TRBJ1-2; D might be TRBD1 (6 bases). Sequenced material: adjacent normal tissue. This TCR derives from a female donor with papillary thyroid cancer or a benign thyroid nodule (not recorded which). Some clones in this sample may be carry-over from other donors' samples. The CDR3 protein is CASSLDRGANYGYTF. The CDR3 nucleotides read TGTGCCAGCAGCTTAGATAGGGGGGCCAACTATGGCTACACCTTC.